This T cell receptor (beta chain) emerged from a study of Ad26.COV2.S vaccination and SARS-CoV-2 variants. Study results and limitations: Greater spike-specific TCR breadth was seen in vaccine recipients than in placebo recipients. It was reported that spike-specific CD8+ and CD4+ T cell responses were substantially broad after vaccination.

For this clone: The antigen is undetermined.

The method was immunoSEQ multiplex PCR; TCRdb's version includes in-frame clones alone and lacks a portion of them. The table includes more than 120,000 clones, roughly 85% detected once. This CDR3 comprises 16 residues. Germline V lookup: CDR1 SGHNT, CDR2 YYREEE (reference sequence). The V gene end was trimmed by 4 bases and the J gene end by 5 bases; junction bases not matched to a gene: 8. Sequences were derived from peripheral blood, sampled after recovery from COVID-19. The clonotype was recovered from a human donor who had recovered from COVID-19. V is TRBV5-4 and J is TRBJ2-3; 12 nucleotides align to TRBD1. The CDR3 spells CASSAPGQGAKDTQYF. In DNA, the CDR3 is TGTGCCAGCAGCGCCCCGGGACAGGGGGCGAAAGATACGCAGTATTTT.